The clone carrying this TCR beta chain was found many times. Its antigen is still unknown. The assay was immunoSEQ multiplex PCR, and TCRdb's table has in-frame clones only and misses some. Here the sample spans 150,000 to 200,000 clones, approximately 70% being singletons. The data stem from a study of shared clonotypes between healthy human individuals. Across the whole study: CD4 naive and CD4 memory each took three plates per donor, while CD8 naive took two and CD8 memory one. Study conclusions and caveats: Generally, naive subsets (rather than memory subsets) showed larger estimated richness. A few donors shared about 4.8% of their naive CD4 clonotypes.

Caucasian adults living in Nashville, Tennessee, provided all samples. This receptor was taken from a young man in good health. The sequencing input was memory CD4+ T cells sorted from blood. The subset here: CD45RA-negative fraction.

CDR3 DNA: TGTGCCAGCAGAATCTCCAGCTACGAGCAGTACTTC. Protein product: CASRISSYEQYF. The V gene is TRBV6-1, the J gene TRBJ2-7; no clear D gene. The CDR3 is 12 amino acids. V was clipped by 6 bases and J by 3 bases, with 9 bases between them. Germline V lookup: CDR1 MNHNS, CDR2 SASEGT.